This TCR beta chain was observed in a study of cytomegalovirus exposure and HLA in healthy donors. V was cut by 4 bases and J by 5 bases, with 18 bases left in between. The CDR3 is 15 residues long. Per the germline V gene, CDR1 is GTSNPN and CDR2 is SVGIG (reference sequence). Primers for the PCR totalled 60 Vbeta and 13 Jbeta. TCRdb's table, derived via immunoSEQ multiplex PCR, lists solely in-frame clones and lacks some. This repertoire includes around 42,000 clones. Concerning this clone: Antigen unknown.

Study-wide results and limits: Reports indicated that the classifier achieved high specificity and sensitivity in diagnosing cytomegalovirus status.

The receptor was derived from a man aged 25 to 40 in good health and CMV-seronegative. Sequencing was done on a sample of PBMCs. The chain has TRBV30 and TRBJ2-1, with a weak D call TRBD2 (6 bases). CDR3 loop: CAWTWDSDTHNEQFF. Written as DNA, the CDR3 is TGTGCCTGGACGTGGGACTCCGATACCCACAATGAGCAGTTCTTC.